The rows below give T cell receptor beta chains drawn from one sample of a study of blood T cell repertoires in COVID-19. Using immunoSEQ multiplex PCR, the repertoire was profiled, and TCRdb retains in-frame clones only, with some absent. Of a few hundred thousand clones in the sample, 75% to 90% were seen once. The source material was peripheral blood. These receptors originate from a woman in her 70s with COVID-19, enrolled during active disease. Each CDR3 is given with its conserved first and last residue. The D gene is left open where the match is weak. Part of the rows lack a size; the others show once, few, many or a class for expanded clones.

cdr3_nt: TGTGCCAGCGCTCCGGGAGGGCCTATTACAGATACGCAGTATTTT; cdr3_aa: CASAPGGPITDTQYF; v_call: TRBV6-5; j_call: TRBJ2-3; clone_size: once; d_call: TRBD2
cdr3_nt: TGTGCCAGCAGCCAAGGGACTAGCAATGAGCAGTTCTTC; cdr3_aa: CASSQGTSNEQFF; v_call: TRBV3-1/TRBV3-2; j_call: TRBJ2-1; clone_size: -; d_call: TRBD2
cdr3_nt: TGTGCCAGCACGCAAGGCAGCTCGCGGGGGTCCTACAATGAGCAGTTCTTC; cdr3_aa: CASTQGSSRGSYNEQFF; v_call: TRBV27; j_call: TRBJ2-1; clone_size: once; d_call: TRBD2
cdr3_nt: TGCAGCGCCCAAAGGGACAGACTTAATGAAAAACTGTTTTTT; cdr3_aa: CSAQRDRLNEKLFF; v_call: TRBV29-1; j_call: TRBJ1-4; clone_size: -; d_call: TRBD1
cdr3_nt: TGTGCCAGCAGTGATCAGAGCGGGAACTACAATGAGCAGTTCTTC; cdr3_aa: CASSDQSGNYNEQFF; v_call: TRBV6-1; j_call: TRBJ2-1; clone_size: -; d_call: TRBD2
cdr3_nt: TGTGCCAGCAGTCCCGACAGGGCTCGGTGGCATTTT; cdr3_aa: CASSPDRARWHF; v_call: TRBV27; j_call: TRBJ2-3; clone_size: -; d_call: TRBD1
cdr3_nt: TGTGCCAGTAGTATTCGGACTAGCGTAACAGATACGCAGTATTTT; cdr3_aa: CASSIRTSVTDTQYF; v_call: TRBV19; j_call: TRBJ2-3; clone_size: -; d_call: TRBD2
cdr3_nt: TGTGCCAGCAGCGAAGGACAGGGGGCGGGCGAGCAGTACTTC; cdr3_aa: CASSEGQGAGEQYF; v_call: TRBV3-1/TRBV3-2; j_call: TRBJ2-7; clone_size: -; d_call: TRBD1
cdr3_nt: TGTGCCAGCAGCTTAGCGTCGGGAGGGGCCTACGAGCAGTACTTC; cdr3_aa: CASSLASGGAYEQYF; v_call: TRBV7-2; j_call: TRBJ2-7; clone_size: -; d_call: TRBD2
cdr3_nt: TGTGCCAGCAGTGACAGGGGGAGGACAGATACGCAGTATTTT; cdr3_aa: CASSDRGRTDTQYF; v_call: TRBV6-1; j_call: TRBJ2-3; clone_size: -; d_call: -
cdr3_nt: TGTGCCATCAGTGACCTACAAGAGACCCAGTACTTC; cdr3_aa: CAISDLQETQYF; v_call: TRBV10-3; j_call: TRBJ2-5; clone_size: -; d_call: -
cdr3_nt: TGCAGCGTGGAGGTCGCTGAAGCTTTCTTT; cdr3_aa: CSVEVAEAFF; v_call: TRBV29-1; j_call: TRBJ1-1; clone_size: -; d_call: -
cdr3_nt: TGTGCCAGCAGCTTTAACAGGGATGGCTACACCTTC; cdr3_aa: CASSFNRDGYTF; v_call: TRBV5-5; j_call: TRBJ1-2; clone_size: -; d_call: -
cdr3_nt: TGTGCCAGCAGTCTCACGGAGGACACTGAAGCTTTCTTT; cdr3_aa: CASSLTEDTEAFF; v_call: TRBV28; j_call: TRBJ1-1; clone_size: -; d_call: -
cdr3_nt: TGTGCCAGCAGCACGAGGAGCCAGGGGGCGGACAATCAGCCCCAGCATTTT; cdr3_aa: CASSTRSQGADNQPQHF; v_call: TRBV13; j_call: TRBJ1-5; clone_size: -; d_call: TRBD1
cdr3_nt: TGTGCCACCAGGGGAAGAGGACGGGGTCACGAGCAGTACTTC; cdr3_aa: CATRGRGRGHEQYF; v_call: TRBV19; j_call: TRBJ2-7; clone_size: -; d_call: -
cdr3_nt: TGTGCCAGCTCATTCCGTCCTGGGCAGACCTCTAACTATGGCTACACCTTC; cdr3_aa: CASSFRPGQTSNYGYTF; v_call: TRBV18; j_call: TRBJ1-2; clone_size: -; d_call: -
cdr3_nt: TGTGCCAGCAGTTACGCGGATACGCAGTATTTT; cdr3_aa: CASSYADTQYF; v_call: TRBV6-2/TRBV6-3; j_call: TRBJ2-3; clone_size: -; d_call: -
cdr3_nt: TGCAGCGTTAAAACTCGATCCCCAGATACGCAGTATTTT; cdr3_aa: CSVKTRSPDTQYF; v_call: TRBV29-1; j_call: TRBJ2-3; clone_size: -; d_call: -
cdr3_nt: TGCGCCAGCAGCTTACAGGGGGCCTATGGCTACACCTTC; cdr3_aa: CASSLQGAYGYTF; v_call: TRBV5-1; j_call: TRBJ1-2; clone_size: -; d_call: TRBD1
cdr3_nt: TGTGCCAGTACGGTTAGGGGGCATAATTCACCCCTCCACTTT; cdr3_aa: CASTVRGHNSPLHF; v_call: TRBV19; j_call: TRBJ1-6; clone_size: -; d_call: TRBD1
cdr3_nt: TGTGCCTGGAGATCCTCCCGGGAGTCGCAGTACTTC; cdr3_aa: CAWRSSRESQYF; v_call: TRBV30; j_call: TRBJ2-7; clone_size: many; d_call: -
cdr3_nt: TGTGCCAGCAGCTTAGGTGCCTACCTTTCGGATACGCAGTATTTT; cdr3_aa: CASSLGAYLSDTQYF; v_call: TRBV7-2; j_call: TRBJ2-3; clone_size: -; d_call: -
cdr3_nt: TGTGCCAGCAGCTTTAGGGGACAGGGGTTCACTGAAGCTTTCTTT; cdr3_aa: CASSFRGQGFTEAFF; v_call: TRBV5-4; j_call: TRBJ1-1; clone_size: -; d_call: TRBD1
cdr3_nt: TGCGCCAGCAGCCAATCCTCGGGACAGGTGAATTCACCCCTCCACTTT; cdr3_aa: CASSQSSGQVNSPLHF; v_call: TRBV5-1; j_call: TRBJ1-6; clone_size: -; d_call: TRBD1
cdr3_nt: TGCGCCAGCAGCCCGCCGCAGGGGAACTATGGCTACACCTTC; cdr3_aa: CASSPPQGNYGYTF; v_call: TRBV4-1; j_call: TRBJ1-2; clone_size: -; d_call: -
cdr3_nt: TGTGCCTGGATTCTTGACAGAACAAACTATGGCTACACCTTC; cdr3_aa: CAWILDRTNYGYTF; v_call: TRBV30; j_call: TRBJ1-2; clone_size: many; d_call: -
cdr3_nt: TGTGCCAGCAGCTTAGCCTGGGCAGTTGGTACAGATACGCAGTATTTT; cdr3_aa: CASSLAWAVGTDTQYF; v_call: TRBV11-2; j_call: TRBJ2-3; clone_size: once; d_call: -
cdr3_nt: TGTGCCAGCAGTTACAGGGGGGATAATGAAAAACTGTTTTTT; cdr3_aa: CASSYRGDNEKLFF; v_call: TRBV28; j_call: TRBJ1-4; clone_size: -; d_call: TRBD1
cdr3_nt: TGTGCCAGCAGGCCCGGACTAGCCGTCCAAGAGACCCAGTACTTC; cdr3_aa: CASRPGLAVQETQYF; v_call: TRBV2; j_call: TRBJ2-5; clone_size: -; d_call: TRBD2
cdr3_nt: TGTGCCAGTAGTATATCACCTAGCGGGAGAGGTGAGCAGTTCTTC; cdr3_aa: CASSISPSGRGEQFF; v_call: TRBV19; j_call: TRBJ2-1; clone_size: -; d_call: TRBD2
cdr3_nt: TGTGCCAGCAGTGAAAACATGGTTTATAATTCACCCCTCCACTTT; cdr3_aa: CASSENMVYNSPLHF; v_call: TRBV6-1; j_call: TRBJ1-6; clone_size: -; d_call: -
cdr3_nt: TGCGCCAGCAGCCAAGATCTAGCGGGAGGGCAAGAGACCCAGTACTTC; cdr3_aa: CASSQDLAGGQETQYF; v_call: TRBV4-3; j_call: TRBJ2-5; clone_size: many; d_call: TRBD2
cdr3_nt: TGTGCCAGCAGTTTGAGCGAGACCCAGTACTTC; cdr3_aa: CASSLSETQYF; v_call: TRBV12-3/TRBV12-4; j_call: TRBJ2-5; clone_size: -; d_call: -
cdr3_nt: TGTGCCAGCAGTCACAGCGTACAGGGGCCCACTGAAGCTTTCTTT; cdr3_aa: CASSHSVQGPTEAFF; v_call: TRBV7-8; j_call: TRBJ1-1; clone_size: -; d_call: TRBD1
cdr3_nt: TGTGCCAGCTCACCCTCGGCGGCACAGGATGAGCAGTTCTTC; cdr3_aa: CASSPSAAQDEQFF; v_call: TRBV18; j_call: TRBJ2-1; clone_size: -; d_call: -
cdr3_nt: TGTGCCAGCAGCATAGGACTAGCGGGTTCCTACGAGCAGTACTTC; cdr3_aa: CASSIGLAGSYEQYF; v_call: TRBV7-2; j_call: TRBJ2-7; clone_size: -; d_call: TRBD2
cdr3_nt: TGTGCCAGCCGTTACAGGGGACGGACCCAAGAGACCCAGTACTTC; cdr3_aa: CASRYRGRTQETQYF; v_call: TRBV28; j_call: TRBJ2-5; clone_size: -; d_call: TRBD1
cdr3_nt: TGTGCCAGCAGTGAGCAGGGGGACTATGGCTACACCTTC; cdr3_aa: CASSEQGDYGYTF; v_call: TRBV6-1; j_call: TRBJ1-2; clone_size: -; d_call: TRBD1
cdr3_nt: TGTGCCAGCAGCGCGGACTCCCTATCTTCCCCCCTCAATACGCAGTATTTT; cdr3_aa: CASSADSLSSPLNTQYF; v_call: TRBV11-3; j_call: TRBJ2-3; clone_size: -; d_call: -
cdr3_nt: TGTGCCAGCAGCAACGTTGAAACGGAGTACTTC; cdr3_aa: CASSNVETEYF; v_call: TRBV5-4; j_call: TRBJ2-7; clone_size: -; d_call: -
cdr3_nt: TGTGCCAGCAGTGCAGGATCAGGGCGACTGGACACTGAAGCTTTCTTT; cdr3_aa: CASSAGSGRLDTEAFF; v_call: TRBV28; j_call: TRBJ1-1; clone_size: -; d_call: -
cdr3_nt: TGTGCCAGCAGCAAAGATAGGTTGGAAGGGGGCTACGAGCAGTACTTC; cdr3_aa: CASSKDRLEGGYEQYF; v_call: TRBV21-1; j_call: TRBJ2-7; clone_size: -; d_call: -
cdr3_nt: TGTGCCAGCAGCAGAGCAGGACCGGGACTAGCAGCTTCTGGGGCCAACGTCCTGACTTTC; cdr3_aa: CASSRAGPGLAASGANVLTF; v_call: TRBV6-6; j_call: TRBJ2-6; clone_size: -; d_call: TRBD2
cdr3_nt: TGTGCCAGCAGTCAACCGACTAGCGGGACGAACACCGGGGAGCTGTTTTTT; cdr3_aa: CASSQPTSGTNTGELFF; v_call: TRBV3-1/TRBV3-2; j_call: TRBJ2-2; clone_size: -; d_call: TRBD2
cdr3_nt: TGTGCCTGGAGAAGGACCGAGGGACCCCAGCATTTT; cdr3_aa: CAWRRTEGPQHF; v_call: TRBV30; j_call: TRBJ1-5; clone_size: many; d_call: -
cdr3_nt: TGTGCCAGCAGCCAAGAGCGGGAGACCCAGTACTTC; cdr3_aa: CASSQERETQYF; v_call: TRBV3-1/TRBV3-2; j_call: TRBJ2-5; clone_size: -; d_call: -
cdr3_nt: TGTGCCAGCAGCCCCTGGACTAGCGGCAAGACCTACAATGAGCAGTTCTTC; cdr3_aa: CASSPWTSGKTYNEQFF; v_call: TRBV11-2; j_call: TRBJ2-1; clone_size: once; d_call: TRBD2
cdr3_nt: TGTGCCAGCAGCTTGAATACACAGGGTTTCGGGGAGACCCAGTACTTC; cdr3_aa: CASSLNTQGFGETQYF; v_call: TRBV7-2; j_call: TRBJ2-5; clone_size: once; d_call: -
cdr3_nt: TGTGCCAGTGGGAGGGTGAACACTGAAGCTTTCTTT; cdr3_aa: CASGRVNTEAFF; v_call: TRBV19; j_call: TRBJ1-1; clone_size: -; d_call: -
cdr3_nt: TGTGCCAGCAGCCAAGATTGGACAACTAACTATGGCTACACCTTC; cdr3_aa: CASSQDWTTNYGYTF; v_call: TRBV3-1/TRBV3-2; j_call: TRBJ1-2; clone_size: -; d_call: -
cdr3_nt: TGTGCCAGCAGTTTATCAGGGGCCAATCAGCCCCAGCATTTT; cdr3_aa: CASSLSGANQPQHF; v_call: TRBV28; j_call: TRBJ1-5; clone_size: -; d_call: -
cdr3_nt: TGTGCCAGCAGCTTAGATTTGACTAGCGGGAGCTCCTACAATGAGCAGTTCTTC; cdr3_aa: CASSLDLTSGSSYNEQFF; v_call: TRBV7-9; j_call: TRBJ2-1; clone_size: -; d_call: TRBD2
cdr3_nt: TGTGCCAGTAGTATCTCCAGGGACTCCTACGAGCAGTACTTC; cdr3_aa: CASSISRDSYEQYF; v_call: TRBV19; j_call: TRBJ2-7; clone_size: -; d_call: -